The sequence of this T cell receptor (beta chain) was determined in a study of blood T cells in healthy people across ages (dated by TCRdb to the mid-2010s). Study-level background: Template switching captured roughly one uniquely barcoded TCR beta cDNA molecule per two T cells in model experiments. The study measured age-related changes in TCR beta repertoire diversity using deep sequencing normalized with unique cDNA molecular identifiers. Donors of different ages were randomly distributed across sequencing lanes to avoid experimental bias. Donors were grouped into four age groups: young (average roughly 17 years), middle-aged (around 39), aged (around 60) and long-lived (less than 85). Two additional independent replicas of 1 million unique cDNA reads from the same blood draw were analyzed for two donors (one aged 18 to 30 and one aged 80 or older). What the work shows at the level of the full study, not this receptor alone: Estimates of total diversity based on one million sequenced T cells were considered lower bounds and underestimates. Conclusive comparison of naive and antigen-experienced compartments was prevented by the profiling of bulk unsorted PBMCs. The CMV infection status of donors was not known, potentially confounding age-related changes in expanded clonotypes. There was a strong correlation between observed TCR beta diversity and the percentage of naive T cells measured by flow cytometry. The long-lived group showed more naive CD4+ T cells, fewer expanded clones and increased TCR diversity than the aged group, suggesting age selection. Observed TCR beta diversity per million T cells fell roughly linearly with age, and a significant reduction was already apparent by age approximately 40.

Preparation of the library involved 5' RACE. Reads for this sample came from an Illumina HiSeq 2500. The second PCR ran for roughly 7 to 12 cycles and used a J-beta primer mix along with a sample-barcoded 5' primer. A unique molecular identifier was introduced onto each TCR beta cDNA molecule by a template-switch 5' adaptor carrying 12 random nucleotides. Each sample yielded at least 2.5 million CDR3-containing paired-end reads. All of the RNA was converted into first-strand cDNA using the Mint cDNA synthesis kit, with a TRBC-specific oligonucleotide serving as the primer. All cDNA was treated with uracil-DNA glycosylase and then went through a first 18-cycle PCR with the universal primers M1SS and BC2_uni_R. As for the authors' bioinformatics: Normalization of each sample was performed by random selection of 1 million high-quality reads, each carrying a distinct molecular identifier. Reads sharing molecular identifiers were discarded rather than binned into consensus sequences. CDR3 identification, clonotype clustering and error correction used MiTCR with a Q25 quality threshold and the strictest error-elimination algorithm. A nonparametric unseen species model with Euler transformation was used to estimate a lower bound on total TCR beta diversity. The public reads were reprocessed in TCRdb via fastp at Q25 and MiXCR, keeping in-frame beta chains. Every distinct CDR3 protein forms one entry, paired with its most common genes and DNA. For this entry, the V and J calls and clone size follow TCRdb and not the study's own pipeline. The sample data list roughly 930,000 distinct CDR3 sequences, and roughly 43% of these were observed just once. Of the sample, roughly 12% falls within the top ten clones.

The approximately 40 donors, aged roughly 6 to 95 years, were systemically healthy Caucasian individuals from Russia. Each donor gave roughly 9.5 milliliters of peripheral blood, collected into EDTA-treated Vacutainer tubes. Ficoll-Paque density-gradient centrifugation was used to isolate PBMCs, with at least 6.5 million obtained per sample. Trizol reagent was used to extract total RNA from the PBMCs, yielding at least 5.5 micrograms per sample. For every donor, an aliquot of PBMCs went through flow cytometry to measure the percentages of naive CD45RAhigh/CD27high T cells. For this chain, trimming is 4 bases at the V end and 3 bases at the J end, and the number of junction bases without a gene match is 6. The CDR3 starts with the cysteine, ends with the phenylalanine, and has 16 residues. Only the CDR3 part of the read is kept: 48 bases, read in frame from the first base. Based on the germline V gene, the CDR1 and CDR2 sequences are SGDLS and YYNGEE.

A few counts support this clonotype. Its antigen target is currently unknown. Base qualities are not provided; no much larger clone lies one nucleotide away. Sequencing was performed on blood. The sequence came from a man aged 25-45 years in good health. The rearranged segments are TRBV9 and TRBJ2-5; 13 central bases correspond to TRBD2. This receptor has the CDR3 CASSMGLAGLEETQYF. The nucleotides are TGTGCCAGCAGCATGGGACTAGCGGGGCTGGAAGAGACCCAGTACTTC.